This passage covers 9 T cell receptor beta chains from one sample sequenced in a study of shared clonotypes between healthy human individuals. The method was immunoSEQ multiplex PCR; TCRdb's version includes in-frame clones alone and lacks a portion of them. The table lists some 1 million clones, under 80% of them singletons, with about 1.5% in the top ten. Material for sequencing was memory CD4+ T cells sorted from blood. Subset here: CD45RA-negative fraction. These TCRs come from a man aged 18 to 30 in good health.

In DNA form, the CDR3 reads TGTGCCAGCAGCCCAGGGTACAATCAGCCCCAGCATTTT. It encodes CASSPGYNQPQHF. V and J are TRBV7-2 and TRBJ1-5; a possible D gene is TRBD1 (5 bases). Germline CDR1 SGHTA, CDR2 FQGNSA. The CDR3 is made up of 13 amino acids. The germline V and J ends were trimmed by 5 bases and 3 bases, with 8 bases remaining between them. The whole variable domain, filled in from reference TRBV7-2 and TRBJ1-5, reads GAGVSQSPSNKVTEKGKDVELRCDPISGHTALYWYRQSLGQGLEFLIYFQGNSAPDKSGLPSDRFSAERTGGSVSTLTIQRTQQEDSAVYLCASSPGYNQPQHFGDGTRLSIL.

The CDR3 region has the DNA TGTGCCAGCAGTTTCAGCCTAGCGGGGGGGCGGCAAGAGACCCAGTACTTC. The encoded protein is CASSFSLAGGRQETQYF. The V call is TRBV28, the J call TRBJ2-5; 12 nucleotides align to TRBD2. Germline values: CDR1 MDHEN, CDR2 SYDVKM. CDR3 length: 17 residues. Germline trimming cut 3 bases from V and 2 bases from J; bases unmatched to any gene: 7.

This rearrangement joins TRBV9 to TRBJ2-1, with unresolved D. CDR1 is SGDLS and CDR2 is YYNGEE in the germline V gene. V dropped 0 bases and J dropped 7 bases, with 5 bases sitting between them. The CDR3 sequence is 12 residues long. The DNA of the CDR3 is TGTGCCAGCAGCGTAGACAAGAATGAGCAGTTCTTC. Translated: CASSVDKNEQFF.

The chain couples TRBV6-5 to TRBJ2-7; possibly TRBD1 for D (7 bases). The CDR3 is 14 amino acids. The V gene lost 2 bases and the J gene lost 2 bases, with 10 bases spanning the gap. Looked up from germline, CDR1 is MNHEY and CDR2 is SVGAGI. CDR3 sequence (DNA): TGTGCCAGCAGTTACGTCAGGGGGGCCTACGAGCAGTACTTC. This encodes CASSYVRGAYEQYF.

In this sample, this clone turned up many times. The chain joins TRBV30 to TRBJ1-4; D is perhaps TRBD1 (5 bases). Germline loops: CDR1 GTSNPN, CDR2 SVGIG (reference sequence). The CDR3 spans 14 residues. Trimming left V 0 bases short and J 5 bases short, with 10 bases between. CDR3 nucleotide sequence: TGTGCCTGGAGTGTAAAGGGACTAAATGAAAAACTGTTTTTT. It codes for CAWSVKGLNEKLFF.

The CDR3 bases are TGTGCCAGTAGTAACCCTAGCGGGGGAAGCTCCTACGAGCAGTACTTC. It translates to CASSNPSGGSSYEQYF. The V gene is TRBV19, the J gene TRBJ2-7, with 10 bases aligning to TRBD2. J was trimmed by 0 bases and V by 4 bases; bases with no gene match: 6. The CDR3 is 16 amino acids. Germline V gene lookup returns CDR1 LNHDA and CDR2 SQIVND (reference sequence). The variable domain in full, with the rest retrieved from reference TRBV19 and TRBJ2-7, is DGGITQSPKYLFRKEGQNVTLSCEQNLNHDAMYWYRQDPGQGLRLIYYSQIVNDFQKGDIAEGYSVSREKKESFPLTVTSAQKNPTAFYLCASSNPSGGSSYEQYFGPGTRLTVT.

This chain uses TRBV5-4 with TRBJ2-1, with 10 bases fitting TRBD2. V trimming: 3 bases; J trimming: 6 bases; junction bases outside the gene matches: 6. This CDR3 contains 15 residues. Germline CDR1 and CDR2: SGHNT and YYREEE (reference sequence). DNA for the CDR3: TGTGCCAGCAGCTCCAAGGGACTAGCGAGCAATGAGCAGTTCTTC. It translates to CASSSKGLASNEQFF.

Here the CDR3 reads CASSLSGMGQSDEQFF. The CDR3 DNA reads as TGTGCCAGCAGTTTATCCGGTATGGGGCAATCGGATGAGCAGTTCTTC. The chain combines TRBV27 with TRBJ2-1, with a possible D match to TRBD1 (5 bases). The V gene's germline CDR1 is MNHEY and CDR2 SMNVEV (reference sequence). The V end lost 0 bases, the J end lost 8 bases, and 17 bases lay between the germline ends. This CDR3 spans 16 amino acids.

The chain is built from TRBV5-6 and TRBJ2-3; unclear D gene. Looked up from germline, CDR1 is SGHDT and CDR2 is YYEEEE. CDR3 length: 12 residues. The V end lost 4 bases, the J end lost 2 bases, and 5 bases lay between the germline ends. CDR3 DNA sequence: TGTGCCAGCAGCGCCTTCACAGATACGCAGTATTTT. This sequence encodes CASSAFTDTQYF.